A selection of T cell receptor beta chains follows, all from one sample in a study of T cells in Graves' hyperthyroidism and ophthalmopathy. TCRdb fed the multiplex PCR reads into MiXCR, producing one record per CDR3 protein. The sample lists a few hundred thousand distinct CDR3 sequences; around 43% were seen once. Sequencing was performed on peripheral blood or thyroid tissue (not recorded which). The receptor set was obtained from an adult woman with Graves' disease, either hyperthyroidism or ophthalmopathy (not recorded which). Both conserved end residues are part of each CDR3. The order of the fields is J gene, V gene, clone size, CDR3 protein. The size field is filled for only some rows; it gives once, few, many or a size class.

j_call: TRBJ2-2; v_call: TRBV7-3; clone_size: few; cdr3_aa: CASSARGELFF
j_call: TRBJ1-4; v_call: TRBV24-1; clone_size: many; cdr3_aa: CATSDGRREKLFF
j_call: TRBJ1-2; v_call: TRBV12-3/TRBV12-4; clone_size: .; cdr3_aa: CASSERKSYGYTF
j_call: TRBJ1-2; v_call: TRBV5-1; clone_size: .; cdr3_aa: CASSLDGLGYGYTF
j_call: TRBJ2-7; v_call: TRBV10-3; clone_size: .; cdr3_aa: CAISESLGTSGRGEQYF
j_call: TRBJ1-2; v_call: TRBV7-9; clone_size: few; cdr3_aa: CASSQTGTGHGYTF
j_call: TRBJ2-2; v_call: TRBV12-3/TRBV12-4; clone_size: many; cdr3_aa: CASSLEGGELFF
j_call: TRBJ2-7; v_call: TRBV24-1; clone_size: .; cdr3_aa: CATSDGLSSSYEQYF
j_call: TRBJ1-3; v_call: TRBV29-1; clone_size: .; cdr3_aa: CRDLGLSFGNTIYF
j_call: TRBJ2-5; v_call: TRBV4-1; clone_size: many; cdr3_aa: CASSQMDRGWETQYF